The 12 T cell receptor beta chains presented below share a single source sample, sequenced in a study of blood T cell repertoires in COVID-19. The repertoire was sequenced with immunoSEQ multiplex PCR; TCRdb's copy has only in-frame clones and lacks some. This sample carries about 180,000 clones, around 85% of them seen once, and the ten largest clones take about a tenth. The sequenced material came from peripheral blood. The origin of the receptors is a human donor with active or convalescent COVID-19. The donor label of this sample is uncertain.

The CDR3 DNA is TGTGCCAGCAGCCGACAGATCTCCACCGGGGAGCTGTTTTTT. Translation: CASSRQISTGELFF. The chain carries TRBV7-9 and TRBJ2-2, with D possibly TRBD1 on 5 matching bases. This CDR3 spans 14 amino acids. Germline V lookup: CDR1 SEHNR, CDR2 FQNEAQ (reference sequence). Trimming shortened V by 5 bases and J by 4 bases, and 11 bases separated the two germline ends.

V is TRBV20-1 and J is TRBJ1-2; 9 bases match TRBD1. Germline lookup yields CDR1 DFQATT and CDR2 SNEGSKA (reference sequence). CDR3 size: 13 residues. The ends lost 3 bases at V and 6 bases at J; junction bases unmatched: 5. As DNA, the CDR3 is TGCAGTGCTAGTACAGGGGGCGTGAATGGCTACACCTTC. Amino acid sequence: CSASTGGVNGYTF.

The chain has TRBV5-1 and TRBJ2-7; D may be TRBD2 (6 bases). This CDR3 has 14 amino acids. In germline, CDR1 is SGHRS, CDR2 YFSETQ. V was clipped by 4 bases and J by 0 bases, with 11 bases between them. The CDR3 sequence: CASSPGEFSYEQYF. The CDR3 bases are TGCGCCAGCAGCCCGGGGGAGTTCTCCTACGAGCAGTACTTC.

V and J are TRBV25-1 and TRBJ1-1, with 7 bases matching TRBD1. The CDR3 extends over 16 amino acids. Germline loops: CDR1 MGHDK, CDR2 SYGVNS. V lost 8 bases to trimming and J lost 0 bases; unmatched junction nucleotides: 12. DNA of the CDR3: TGTGCCAGCGGGGAGGAGGGGGCAGTAATGAACACTGAAGCTTTCTTT. This translates into CASGEEGAVMNTEAFF.

The chain employs TRBV29-1 and TRBJ2-5, with 11 bases that match TRBD1. CDR1 and CDR2 from the germline V gene are SQVTM and ANQGSEA. This CDR3 is built from 16 residues. V dropped 6 bases and J dropped 5; count of bases not matched to a gene: 14. CDR3 sequence reads: CSVAGQGVTLGETQYF. The CDR3 DNA reads as TGCAGCGTCGCGGGACAGGGGGTTACACTTGGCGAGACCCAGTACTTC. The whole variable domain, filled in from reference TRBV29-1 and TRBJ2-5, reads SAVISQKPSRDICQRGTSLTIQCQVDSQVTMMFWYRQQPGQSLTLIATANQGSEATYESGFVIDKFPISRPNLTFSTLTVSNMSPEDSSIYLCSVAGQGVTLGETQYFGPGTRLLVL.

V gene TRBV7-2 combines with J gene TRBJ1-2, with D possibly being TRBD1 (6 bases). The V gene lost 5 bases and the J gene lost 5 bases, with 15 bases spanning the gap. This CDR3 comprises 14 residues. Germline-derived CDR1 and CDR2 are SGHTA and FQGNSA. DNA of the CDR3: TGTGCCAGCAGCCGTGGGGGCAGGAATTATGGCTACACCTTC. Its protein product is CASSRGGRNYGYTF. Together with reference TRBV7-2 and TRBJ1-2, the CDR3 gives the full variable domain: GAGVSQSPSNKVTEKGKDVELRCDPISGHTALYWYRQSLGQGLEFLIYFQGNSAPDKSGLPSDRFSAERTGGSVSTLTIQRTQQEDSAVYLCASSRGGRNYGYTFGSGTRLTVV.

The gene calls are TRBV21-1 and TRBJ2-7; TRBD1 is taken as the D call from the table, unchecked against the DNA. TRBV21-1 is annotated as a pseudogene. The CDR3 sequence is 19 residues long. CDR3 sequence (DNA): TGTGCCAGCAGCAAAGTACGAGCGAGGACAGATGAGAATCATTACGAGCAGTACTTC. Translation: CASSKVRARTDENHYEQYF.

The V and J genes are TRBV5-1 and TRBJ2-3; 8 bases match TRBD2. This CDR3 spans 16 amino acids. Germline CDR1 reads SGHRS; CDR2 reads YFSETQ. Trimming cost V 0 bases and J 8 bases; bases outside gene matches: 11. The CDR3, as DNA: TGCGCCAGCAGCTTGGGACTAGCGTACTTGTCGGTTACGCAGTATTTT. Amino acid sequence: CASSLGLAYLSVTQYF.

The CDR3 sequence is CASSQYPAERRTDTQYF. In nucleotides, the CDR3 is TGTGCCAGCAGCCAATATCCGGCGGAGCGGAGGACAGATACGCAGTATTTT. The chain has TRBV3-1 (or the pseudogene TRBV3-2) and TRBJ2-3; TRBD2 is a possible D gene (5 bases). The germline V gene has CDR1 LGHDT and CDR2 YNNKEL (reference sequence). V lost 2 bases, J lost 3 bases, and 18 bases lay in between. CDR3 length: 17 amino acids.

The chain uses TRBV7-3 and TRBJ2-3; 14 nucleotides match TRBD2. CDR1 SGHTA and CDR2 FQGTGA come from the germline V gene. The CDR3 contains 16 residues. The trim removed 5 bases at V and 4 bases at J, leaving 5 bases unmatched. CDR3 protein: CASSVGLAGGADTQYF. The CDR3 region has the DNA TGTGCCAGCAGCGTCGGACTAGCGGGAGGTGCAGATACGCAGTATTTT.

The chain couples TRBV18 to TRBJ1-1; possible D gene TRBD1, 5 bases. CDR1 and CDR2 from the germline V gene are KGHSH and LQKENI. CDR3 length: 14 residues. Trimming cost V 2 bases and J 5 bases, with 12 bases left between them. CDR3 amino acids: CASSPGWGRTEAFF. The DNA of the CDR3 is TGTGCCAGCTCACCAGGGTGGGGGAGGACTGAAGCTTTCTTT.

This clone turned up a few times. J is TRBJ2-1 and V is TRBV13, with 7 bases matching TRBD1. Germline values: CDR1 PRHDT, CDR2 FYEKMQ (reference sequence). The junction had 4 bases not matched to a gene; V was cut back by 5 bases and J by 6 bases. CDR3 length: 13 amino acids. The CDR3 sequence: CASSGQAVNEQFF. DNA of the CDR3: TGTGCCAGCAGCGGACAGGCGGTCAATGAGCAGTTCTTC.